The 31 T cell receptor beta chains given below trace back to one sample, sequenced in a study of beta chain features in type 1 diabetes. The entirety of the isolated RNA underwent reverse transcription, so expressed TCRB transcripts were sequenced. Using immunoSEQ multiplex PCR, the repertoire was profiled, and TCRdb retains in-frame clones only, with some absent. This table holds around 320,000 clones, 11% to 15% found once. Sequencing input: central memory CD4+ T cells from blood. These receptors were collected from a man aged 30 to 39 in good health.

The rearrangement uses TRBV7-2 and TRBJ2-4; 8 nucleotides line up with TRBD1. From germline, CDR1 is SGHTA and CDR2 FQGNSA. This CDR3 has 16 residues. With 8 bases clipped from V and 0 bases from J, the junction kept 9 bases outside the gene matches. CDR3 amino acids: CASSDRGLTAKNIQYF. The CDR3 coding sequence is TGTGCCAGCTCCGACAGGGGATTAACAGCCAAAAACATTCAGTACTTC.

This clone has ten or more counts. J is TRBJ1-2 and V is TRBV7-9; TRBD1 aligns across 9 bases. Trimming removed 1 base from V and 7 bases from J; junction bases left unmatched: 4. Germline V CDR1 and CDR2: SEHNR, FQNEAQ (reference sequence). The CDR3 has 14 residues. CDR3 nucleotides: TGTGCCAGCAGCTTAGGGACAGGGGCTTTTGGCTACACCTTC. Translating gives CASSLGTGAFGYTF.

There are many counts of this clone. The chain links TRBV10-3 to TRBJ2-1; 7 positions agree with TRBD2. V shed 6 bases, J shed 8 bases, and the junction held 10 bases outside the gene matches. The CDR3 spans 14 residues. The germline gives CDR1 ENHRY, CDR2 SYGVKD. The CDR3 nucleotides read TGTGCCATCAGGGGGGAGGGCAGCGGACATGAGCAGTTCTTC. This translates into CAIRGEGSGHEQFF.

This clone was observed at least ten times. J is TRBJ1-3 and V is TRBV7-9, with D perhaps matching TRBD1 (6 bases). Trimming took 4 bases from V and 3 from J, leaving 7 bases between them. The CDR3 is made up of 13 amino acids. Germline loops: CDR1 SEHNR, CDR2 FQNEAQ (reference sequence). CDR3 DNA: TGTGCCAGCAGCTCGGGACATGGAAACACCATATATTTT. Its translation: CASSSGHGNTIYF.

This clone was seen only a few times. The V and J genes are TRBV30 and TRBJ2-3; 8 bases are a match to TRBD2. J was trimmed by 0 bases and V by 5 bases; bases with no gene match: 4. From germline, CDR1 is GTSNPN and CDR2 SVGIG (reference sequence). The CDR3 length is 14 residues. CDR3 sequence: CAWVAGISTDTQYF. The CDR3 bases are TGTGCCTGGGTAGCGGGGATTAGCACAGATACGCAGTATTTT.

This chain uses TRBV4-3 with TRBJ1-2; weak D call: TRBD1 (6 bases). Germline V gene sequence: CDR1 LGHNA, CDR2 YSLEER. With 8 bases removed from V and 3 bases from J, the gap between germline ends came to 22 bases. This CDR3 contains 16 residues. The CDR3 DNA follows: TGCGCCAGCCGAAACCAAGGGGGGCCGATGGACTATGGCTACACCTTC. Amino acid sequence: CASRNQGGPMDYGYTF.

In its sample, this clone was seen a few times. The chain carries TRBV7-2 and TRBJ2-3; unclear D gene. V lost 2 bases to trimming and J lost 1 base, with 4 bases between them. The CDR3 runs 13 residues. Germline CDR1 is SGHTA and CDR2 is FQGNSA. The CDR3 loop reads CASSLLGTDTQYF. The CDR3 coding sequence is TGTGCCAGCAGCTTACTTGGCACAGATACGCAGTATTTT.

This chain joins TRBV6-1 and TRBJ1-4, with TRBD1 identical over 7 bases. V lost 10 bases, J lost 8 bases, and 13 bases stayed unmatched. The CDR3 is 14 amino acids. Germline V gene data show CDR1 as MNHNS and CDR2 as SASEGT. The CDR3 region has the DNA TGTGCCACCCAGGGGTTCAGGGGGAACGAAAAACTGTTTTTT. This gives the protein CATQGFRGNEKLFF.

This clone was observed once. The chain has TRBV12-2 and TRBJ1-6. TRBV12-2 is described as a pseudogene. The CDR3 loop spans 13 amino acids. The CDR3, as DNA: TGTGCAAGTCGCTTAGTCCGCCATTCACCCCTCCACTTT. Amino acid sequence: CASRLVRHSPLHF.

This clone has ten or more counts. This chain uses TRBV7-3 with TRBJ2-1; 8 bases are shared with TRBD2. Looked up from germline, CDR1 is SGHTA and CDR2 is FQGTGA. The trim removed 5 bases at V and 10 bases at J, leaving 13 bases unmatched. The CDR3 loop spans 15 amino acids. The CDR3 loop is CASSPSRGLGYEQFF. The CDR3 coding sequence is TGTGCCAGCAGCCCAAGTAGGGGACTAGGATACGAGCAGTTCTTC.

This clone was counted between two and nine times. V usage is TRBV6-6 and J usage is TRBJ1-5; D remains unclear. From germline, CDR1 is MNHNY and CDR2 SVGAGI (reference sequence). The CDR3 runs to 11 residues. Trimming removed 8 bases from V and 2 bases from J, with 4 bases in between. The CDR3 DNA sequence: TGTGCCAGCCGTGGCAATCAGCCCCAGCATTTT. Translated, it gives CASRGNQPQHF.

The V and J genes are TRBV6-1 and TRBJ1-4; D is unclear. This CDR3 is built from 15 residues. Looked up from germline, CDR1 is MNHNS and CDR2 is SASEGT. Trimming removed 3 bases from V and 3 bases from J, with 11 bases in between. DNA of the CDR3: TGTGCCAGCAGTGAGATCTGGCAGTCTAATGAAAAACTGTTTTTT. Protein: CASSEIWQSNEKLFF.

The chain joins TRBV30 to TRBJ2-5, with D uncertain. Germline V lookup: CDR1 GTSNPN, CDR2 SVGIG (reference sequence). V lost 2 bases and J lost 4, with 5 bases in between. The CDR3 covers 11 residues. In DNA, the CDR3 is TGTGCCTGGAGTAGACGAGAGACCCAGTACTTC. Translating it yields CAWSRRETQYF.

This clone has more than one count but fewer than ten. V and J are TRBV7-9 and TRBJ2-3; 8 bases match TRBD2. This CDR3 is 18 amino acids long. V shed 1 base, J shed 2 bases, and the junction held 11 bases outside the gene matches. The germline V gene encodes CDR1 SEHNR and CDR2 FQNEAQ (reference sequence). The DNA of the CDR3 is TGTGCCAGCAGCTTAGTTCGCAGGAGCGGGAGCCACACAGATACGCAGTATTTT. Its protein is CASSLVRRSGSHTDTQYF.

The chain links TRBV14 to TRBJ2-2; D is unresolved. Germline V lookup: CDR1 SGHDN, CDR2 FVKESK. V was shortened by 5 bases and J by 0 bases, with 7 bases between the two germline ends. This CDR3 is built from 14 residues. CDR3 sequence reads: CASSATPNTGELFF. For the CDR3, the DNA is TGTGCCAGCAGCGCCACTCCGAACACCGGGGAGCTGTTTTTT.

The genes are TRBV7-2 and TRBJ2-7; 8 bases align to TRBD1. The trim removed 5 bases at V and 7 bases at J, leaving 4 bases unmatched. CDR3 length equals 12 residues. The germline V gene has CDR1 SGHTA and CDR2 FQGNSA. CDR3 amino acids: CASSTHRGEQYF. DNA for the CDR3: TGTGCCAGCAGCACCCACAGGGGGGAGCAGTACTTC.

This clone was picked up many times. This chain links TRBV28 with TRBJ2-3; 14 bases match TRBD2. The germline V gene has CDR1 MDHEN and CDR2 SYDVKM. The V and J ends lost 8 bases and 4 bases, in that order; junction bases with no gene match: 11. The CDR3 is made up of 17 amino acids. This CDR3 reads CASGLTSGRAGPDTQYF. Here the CDR3 DNA reads TGTGCCAGCGGACTGACTAGCGGGAGGGCCGGGCCAGATACGCAGTATTTT. Together with reference TRBV28 and TRBJ2-3, the CDR3 gives the full variable domain: DVKVTQSSRYLVKRTGEKVFLECVQDMDHENMFWYRQDPGLGLRLIYFSYDVKMKEKGDIPEGYSVSREKKERFSLILESASTNQTSMYLCASGLTSGRAGPDTQYFGPGTRLTVL.

V gene TRBV7-2 combines with J gene TRBJ2-7, with 12 bases aligning to TRBD2. The J call is doubtful: the DNA matches TRBJ2-5 better. Germline CDR1 and CDR2: SGHTA and FQGNSA. The CDR3 spans 17 residues. This CDR3 reads CASSFPLAGGSQETQYF. CDR3 nucleotides: TGTGCCAGCAGCTTCCCACTAGCGGGAGGTAGTCAAGAGACCCAGTACTTC.

The chain uses TRBV7-9 and TRBJ2-3; D is unresolved. The V gene lost 2 bases and the J gene lost 4 bases, with 4 bases spanning the gap. The CDR3 sequence is 12 residues long. Germline assignment: CDR1 SEHNR and CDR2 FQNEAQ (reference sequence). The CDR3 DNA reads as TGTGCCAGCAGCTTAATGGCAGATACGCAGTATTTT. Translating gives CASSLMADTQYF. Using reference TRBV7-9 and TRBJ2-3 for the parts outside the CDR3, the full variable domain is DTGVSQNPRHKITKRGQNVTFRCDPISEHNRLYWYRQTLGQGPEFLTYFQNEAQLEKSRLLSDRFSAERPKGSFSTLEIQRTEQGDSAMYLCASSLMADTQYFGPGTRLTVL.

The chain is built from TRBV6-1 and TRBJ2-7; 11 nucleotides line up with TRBD2. V lost 2 bases and J lost 0; bases outside the gene matches: 9. From germline, CDR1 is MNHNS and CDR2 SASEGT. The CDR3 length is 18 residues. CDR3 loop: CASSEIGSGGANSYEQYF. The CDR3 DNA sequence: TGTGCCAGCAGTGAAATCGGTAGCGGGGGGGCCAACTCCTACGAGCAGTACTTC.

This clone appeared many times. The chain joins TRBV10-3 to TRBJ2-1, with TRBD2 matching over 13 bases. The germline V gene has CDR1 ENHRY and CDR2 SYGVKD. Trimming at V came to 2 bases and at J to 7 bases, leaving 5 bases not matched to a gene. This CDR3 is 16 amino acids long. CDR3 in amino acids: CAISEAGTSGVNEQFF. The CDR3 nucleotides are TGTGCCATCAGTGAGGCCGGGACTAGCGGGGTGAATGAGCAGTTCTTC.

The chain is built from TRBV14 and TRBJ2-2, with D unclear. The CDR3 is 15 residues long. Trimming pared 4 bases from V and 1 base from J, leaving 10 bases between. Germline CDR1 and CDR2: SGHDN and FVKESK. CDR3 in amino acids: CASSLWAVNTGELFF. The CDR3 DNA is TGTGCCAGCAGCCTTTGGGCAGTGAACACCGGGGAGCTGTTTTTT.

For this clone: In the same sample, other DNA sequences code for this CDR3. This sequence joins TRBV7-2 and TRBJ2-2; TRBD2 matches at 9 bases. Looked up from germline, CDR1 is SGHTA and CDR2 is FQGNSA. V dropped 5 bases and J dropped 4; count of bases not matched to a gene: 2. The CDR3 has 14 residues. Here the CDR3 reads CASSLSGGTGELFF. CDR3 DNA sequence: TGTGCCAGCAGCCTTAGCGGGGGCACCGGGGAGCTGTTTTTT.

This clone was recorded a few times. This chain uses TRBV5-1 with TRBJ1-2; D remains ambiguous. The V end was cut by 1 base, the J end by 2 bases, with 12 bases between. Germline V gene sequence: CDR1 SGHRS, CDR2 YFSETQ. The length of the CDR3 is 15 residues. In nucleotides, the CDR3 is TGCGCCAGCAGCTTGTACAAAACGACAAACTATGGCTACACCTTC. Protein: CASSLYKTTNYGYTF.

This clone was detected once. The chain recombines TRBV20-1 with TRBJ2-2; D remains ambiguous. The CDR3 consists of 11 residues. Germline V gene sequence: CDR1 DFQATT, CDR2 SNEGSKA (reference sequence). The V end was cut by 4 bases, the J end by 4 bases, with 4 bases between. CDR3 residues: CSATRTGELFF. The CDR3 DNA reads TGCAGTGCTACGCGCACCGGGGAGCTGTTTTTT.

This clone turned up a few times. The chain couples TRBV7-2 to TRBJ2-7; no definite D call. Trimming left V 5 bases short and J 6 bases short, with 11 bases between. The CDR3 extends over 12 amino acids. Germline loops: CDR1 SGHTA, CDR2 FQGNSA. The CDR3 DNA reads as TGTGCCAGCAGCGTCCATGCTGGCGAGCAGTACTTC. It encodes CASSVHAGEQYF.

The V call is TRBV21-1, the J call TRBJ1-2. TRBV21-1 is classified as a pseudogene. This CDR3 contains 13 residues. The CDR3 coding sequence is TGTGCCAGCACCAGAGGTGGGGGCTATGGCTACACCTTC. Translating gives CASTRGGGYGYTF.

V gene TRBV25-1 combines with J gene TRBJ1-2; no firm D call. The CDR3 totals 14 residues. Looked up from germline, CDR1 is MGHDK and CDR2 is SYGVNS. The V and J ends lost 3 bases and 0 bases respectively, with 8 bases between them. The CDR3 spells CASSEASANYGYTF. The CDR3 nucleotides read TGTGCCAGCAGTGAGGCCAGCGCTAACTATGGCTACACCTTC.

This chain uses TRBV6-1 with TRBJ2-7; weak D call: TRBD2 (7 bases). The CDR3 consists of 15 residues. V was shortened by 3 bases and J by 3 bases, with 15 bases between the two germline ends. In germline, CDR1 is MNHNS, CDR2 SASEGT. Here the CDR3 reads CASSERGGGNYEQYF. CDR3 sequence (DNA): TGTGCCAGCAGTGAGAGGGGGGGCGGGAACTACGAGCAGTACTTC.

In its sample, this clone was seen a few times. Other DNA sequences in this specimen translate into the identical CDR3. The chain employs TRBV5-1 and TRBJ2-5; D uncertain. Trimming removed 1 base at V and 3 bases at J, with 7 bases between. Germline V lookup: CDR1 SGHRS, CDR2 YFSETQ. The CDR3 covers 13 residues. The CDR3 DNA follows: TGCGCCAGCAGCTTGTGGTCTAAAGAGACCCAGTACTTC. Its protein product is CASSLWSKETQYF.

This clone occurred a few times. This chain links TRBV5-1 with TRBJ1-2; D remains ambiguous. This CDR3 has 13 residues. Per the germline V gene, CDR1 is SGHRS and CDR2 is YFSETQ. V lost 4 bases, J lost 4 bases, and 11 bases lay in between. The DNA of the CDR3 is TGCGCCAGCAGCGGAGACGGAACCTATGGCTACACCTTC. Amino acids: CASSGDGTYGYTF.